This is a list of T cell receptor beta chains from one sample in a study of blood T cell repertoires in COVID-19. The data were produced by immunoSEQ multiplex PCR, yet TCRdb's version contains in-frame clones alone and is incomplete. The sample contains roughly 87,000 clones, approximately 79% of which appear only once. The sample was peripheral blood. Every receptor here comes from an elderly woman with acute or convalescent COVID-19. Both conserved end residues are part of each CDR3. Each record gives: J gene, V gene, clone size, D gene, CDR3 length, CDR3 DNA, CDR3 protein. D genes are given only for firm matches. Not all rows give a size; the values are once, few, many and, for expanded clones, a class.

j_gene: TRBJ2-7; v_gene: TRBV7-3; abundance: NA; d_gene: NA; len: 13; CDR3nt: TGTGCCAGCAGCTTAGGACAGCCTTACGAGCAGTACTTC; CDR3aa: CASSLGQPYEQYF
j_gene: TRBJ1-3; v_gene: TRBV29-1; abundance: few; d_gene: NA; len: 15; CDR3nt: TGCAGCGCCCCTTTGGGTTTTCACCCGGGAGACACCATATATTTT; CDR3aa: CSAPLGFHPGDTIYF
j_gene: TRBJ1-1; v_gene: TRBV6-5; abundance: NA; d_gene: NA; len: 14; CDR3nt: TGTGCCAGCCTACCAACAGGATCTGGCACTGAAGCTTTCTTT; CDR3aa: CASLPTGSGTEAFF
j_gene: TRBJ1-1; v_gene: TRBV2; abundance: NA; d_gene: NA; len: 13; CDR3nt: TGTGCCAGCATGGAGGCCAGGAACACTGAAGCTTTCTTT; CDR3aa: CASMEARNTEAFF
j_gene: TRBJ1-1; v_gene: TRBV9; abundance: NA; d_gene: NA; len: 14; CDR3nt: TGTGCCAGCAGCGTATTGGGAGAAGGGACTGAAGCTTTCTTT; CDR3aa: CASSVLGEGTEAFF
j_gene: TRBJ1-1; v_gene: TRBV5-8; abundance: NA; d_gene: TRBD1; len: 14; CDR3nt: TGTGCCAGCAGCTCGACAGGGGATAACACTGAAGCTTTCTTT; CDR3aa: CASSSTGDNTEAFF
j_gene: TRBJ1-2; v_gene: TRBV24-1; abundance: NA; d_gene: NA; len: 17; CDR3nt: TGTGCCACCAGTGATCTCCGGATGGGCAGGGGTGTGTATGGCTACACCTTC; CDR3aa: CATSDLRMGRGVYGYTF
j_gene: TRBJ1-2; v_gene: TRBV5-6; abundance: NA; d_gene: NA; len: 15; CDR3nt: TGTGCCAGCAGCTCCGTAGGCGGGCGGAGGTATGGCTACACCTTC; CDR3aa: CASSSVGGRRYGYTF
j_gene: TRBJ2-1; v_gene: TRBV3-1/TRBV3-2; abundance: NA; d_gene: TRBD2; len: 16; CDR3nt: TGTGCCAGCAGCCTTTCAGCGGGAAGCTCCTACAATGAGCAGTTCTTC; CDR3aa: CASSLSAGSSYNEQFF
j_gene: TRBJ1-1; v_gene: TRBV11-2; abundance: NA; d_gene: NA; len: 14; CDR3nt: TGTGCCAGCAGCCCAGGAGGAATTGGCACTGAAGCTTTCTTT; CDR3aa: CASSPGGIGTEAFF
j_gene: TRBJ2-1; v_gene: TRBV11-3; abundance: NA; d_gene: NA; len: 17; CDR3nt: TGTGCCAGCAGTCTAGAAGGAGGGGGCGTTTCCTACAATGAGCAGTTCTTC; CDR3aa: CASSLEGGGVSYNEQFF
j_gene: TRBJ1-5; v_gene: TRBV19; abundance: NA; d_gene: NA; len: 15; CDR3nt: TGTGCCAGTAGTAGGGGCAGGTCTAGCAATCAGCCCCAGCATTTT; CDR3aa: CASSRGRSSNQPQHF
j_gene: TRBJ2-1; v_gene: TRBV13; abundance: NA; d_gene: TRBD1; len: 13; CDR3nt: TGTGCCACTATCGGACAGGGGGGCGATGAGCAGTTCTTC; CDR3aa: CATIGQGGDEQFF
j_gene: TRBJ1-1; v_gene: TRBV7-9; abundance: NA; d_gene: NA; len: 14; CDR3nt: TGTGCCAGCAGCTTATACGGGAGAAACACTGAAGCTTTCTTT; CDR3aa: CASSLYGRNTEAFF
j_gene: TRBJ1-2; v_gene: TRBV10-3; abundance: NA; d_gene: NA; len: 17; CDR3nt: TGTGCCATCAGTTGGGTAGGGGGTACTCCCTCTAACTATGGCTACACCTTC; CDR3aa: CAISWVGGTPSNYGYTF
j_gene: TRBJ1-5; v_gene: TRBV19; abundance: NA; d_gene: NA; len: 15; CDR3nt: TGTGCCAGTAGTATCCGACAGTCAGTCTACCAGCCCCAGCATTTT; CDR3aa: CASSIRQSVYQPQHF
j_gene: TRBJ1-5; v_gene: TRBV18; abundance: once; d_gene: NA; len: 13; CDR3nt: TGTGCCAGCTCACTGGAGGACGGTCAGCCCCAGCATTTT; CDR3aa: CASSLEDGQPQHF
j_gene: TRBJ1-2; v_gene: TRBV7-6; abundance: NA; d_gene: NA; len: 13; CDR3nt: TGTGCCAGCAGCTCGAGGACAGACTATGGCTACACCTTC; CDR3aa: CASSSRTDYGYTF
j_gene: TRBJ1-6; v_gene: TRBV28; abundance: NA; d_gene: NA; len: 13; CDR3nt: TGTGCCAGCAGATCTGGGGCTTACTCACCCCTCCACTTT; CDR3aa: CASRSGAYSPLHF
j_gene: TRBJ1-1; v_gene: TRBV5-4; abundance: NA; d_gene: NA; len: 11; CDR3nt: TGTGCCGGAGTGAAAGGAGCTGAAGCTTTCTTT; CDR3aa: CAGVKGAEAFF
j_gene: TRBJ1-2; v_gene: TRBV7-8; abundance: once; d_gene: NA; len: 14; CDR3nt: TGTGCCAGCAGCTTAGGACTCGGTAACTATGGCTACACCTTC; CDR3aa: CASSLGLGNYGYTF
j_gene: TRBJ2-2; v_gene: TRBV7-8; abundance: few; d_gene: NA; len: 11; CDR3nt: TGTGCCAGCAGCTTAGGGAGGCAGCTGTTTTTT; CDR3aa: CASSLGRQLFF
j_gene: TRBJ2-2; v_gene: TRBV4-1; abundance: few; d_gene: TRBD1; len: 15; CDR3nt: TGCGCCAGCAGCCAAGCACGACAGGGCCCCGGGGAGCTGTTTTTT; CDR3aa: CASSQARQGPGELFF
j_gene: TRBJ2-7; v_gene: TRBV9; abundance: NA; d_gene: NA; len: 14; CDR3nt: TGTGCCAGCAGCGTAGGGCAACCCTTCCACGAGCAGTACTTC; CDR3aa: CASSVGQPFHEQYF
j_gene: TRBJ2-5; v_gene: TRBV27; abundance: NA; d_gene: TRBD2; len: 16; CDR3nt: TGTGCCAGCAGTTTAGGGCTAGCGGGGGGTTGGAAGACCCAGTACTTC; CDR3aa: CASSLGLAGGWKTQYF
j_gene: TRBJ1-4; v_gene: TRBV18; abundance: few; d_gene: NA; len: 14; CDR3nt: TGTGCCAGCTCACCTCTAGGGGGTGGTGAAAAACTGTTTTTT; CDR3aa: CASSPLGGGEKLFF
j_gene: TRBJ2-2; v_gene: TRBV5-4; abundance: few; d_gene: TRBD1; len: 14; CDR3nt: TGTGCCAGCAGCACACAGGGGGTAGGCGGGGAGCTGTTTTTT; CDR3aa: CASSTQGVGGELFF
j_gene: TRBJ2-1; v_gene: TRBV11-3; abundance: NA; d_gene: TRBD1; len: 15; CDR3nt: TGTGCCAGCAGCAGGGACAGGGTGGAGTACAATGAGCAGTTCTTC; CDR3aa: CASSRDRVEYNEQFF
j_gene: TRBJ2-5; v_gene: TRBV7-2; abundance: NA; d_gene: TRBD2; len: 16; CDR3nt: TGTGCCAGCAGCTTAGCAGCGGGGGCCCTCGGGGAGACCCAGTACTTC; CDR3aa: CASSLAAGALGETQYF
j_gene: TRBJ1-2; v_gene: TRBV20-1; abundance: NA; d_gene: NA; len: 11; CDR3nt: TGCAGTCCGATGGCGGGGAGTGGCTACACCTTC; CDR3aa: CSPMAGSGYTF
j_gene: TRBJ2-1; v_gene: TRBV19; abundance: NA; d_gene: TRBD2; len: 16; CDR3nt: TGTGCCAGTAGTACACAAGCGGGGGGATCCTACAATGAGCAGTTCTTC; CDR3aa: CASSTQAGGSYNEQFF
j_gene: TRBJ2-7; v_gene: TRBV10-3; abundance: NA; d_gene: NA; len: 14; CDR3nt: TGTGCCATCAGCCGAGCGGAGAGCTCCTACGAGCAGTACTTC; CDR3aa: CAISRAESSYEQYF
j_gene: TRBJ1-1; v_gene: TRBV11-2; abundance: NA; d_gene: NA; len: 15; CDR3nt: TGTGCCAGCAGCTTAGGTACCGGACAGTACACTGAAGCTTTCTTT; CDR3aa: CASSLGTGQYTEAFF
j_gene: TRBJ2-5; v_gene: TRBV24-1; abundance: NA; d_gene: NA; len: 13; CDR3nt: TGTGCCACCAGGGCCCCAATCGGGGAGACCCAGTACTTC; CDR3aa: CATRAPIGETQYF
j_gene: TRBJ1-1; v_gene: TRBV7-2; abundance: NA; d_gene: NA; len: 15; CDR3nt: TGTGCCAGCAGCCCCCAGAGGGCTCAGGGGACTGAAGCTTTCTTT; CDR3aa: CASSPQRAQGTEAFF
j_gene: TRBJ2-3; v_gene: TRBV14; abundance: NA; d_gene: NA; len: 13; CDR3nt: TGTGCCAGCAGCCAAGTTGCGGGGGCAACGCAGTATTTT; CDR3aa: CASSQVAGATQYF
j_gene: TRBJ1-2; v_gene: TRBV9; abundance: NA; d_gene: NA; len: 16; CDR3nt: TGTGCCAGCAGCGTAGGACCCTCCGGAGCTAACTATGGCTACACCTTC; CDR3aa: CASSVGPSGANYGYTF
j_gene: TRBJ1-2; v_gene: TRBV20-1; abundance: NA; d_gene: NA; len: 15; CDR3nt: TGCAGTGCTCGTGGAGGACCCGAGGGCCTCTATGGCTACACCTTC; CDR3aa: CSARGGPEGLYGYTF
j_gene: TRBJ2-2; v_gene: TRBV29-1; abundance: NA; d_gene: TRBD1; len: 15; CDR3nt: TGCAGCGCCGTACCTACAGGGGGGAACACCGGGGAGCTGTTTTTT; CDR3aa: CSAVPTGGNTGELFF
j_gene: TRBJ1-1; v_gene: TRBV5-1; abundance: NA; d_gene: NA; len: 15; CDR3nt: TGCGCCAGCAGCCTATACAGGACAATGAACACTGAAGCTTTCTTT; CDR3aa: CASSLYRTMNTEAFF
j_gene: TRBJ1-1; v_gene: TRBV7-2; abundance: once; d_gene: NA; len: 14; CDR3nt: TGTGCCAGCAGCTTAGGTCGGGGGAGGACTGAAGCTTTCTTT; CDR3aa: CASSLGRGRTEAFF
j_gene: TRBJ1-1; v_gene: TRBV6-2/TRBV6-3; abundance: NA; d_gene: NA; len: 17; CDR3nt: TGTGCCAGCAGTTACTTGGGAAATACAGGGACGAACACTGAAGCTTTCTTT; CDR3aa: CASSYLGNTGTNTEAFF
j_gene: TRBJ1-6; v_gene: TRBV30; abundance: NA; d_gene: TRBD1; len: 14; CDR3nt: TGTGCCTGGAAGTCAGGACAGGGTGGTTCACCCCTCCACTTT; CDR3aa: CAWKSGQGGSPLHF
j_gene: TRBJ2-7; v_gene: TRBV7-9; abundance: few; d_gene: NA; len: 14; CDR3nt: TGTGCCAGCAGCTTCGCAGGGGAACTCTACGAGCAGTACTTC; CDR3aa: CASSFAGELYEQYF
j_gene: TRBJ2-1; v_gene: TRBV5-1; abundance: once; d_gene: TRBD2; len: 14; CDR3nt: TGCGCCAGCAGCTTCGGTACTAGCGGGGTGGGGCAGTTCTTC; CDR3aa: CASSFGTSGVGQFF
j_gene: TRBJ1-6; v_gene: TRBV6-5; abundance: NA; d_gene: NA; len: 13; CDR3nt: TGTGCCAGCAGTTACTCGACTATGGGACCCCTCCACTTT; CDR3aa: CASSYSTMGPLHF
j_gene: TRBJ1-3; v_gene: TRBV7-9; abundance: few; d_gene: NA; len: 14; CDR3nt: TGTGCCAGCAGCTCGGTTAACTCTGGAAACACCATATATTTT; CDR3aa: CASSSVNSGNTIYF
j_gene: TRBJ2-1; v_gene: TRBV18; abundance: NA; d_gene: TRBD2; len: 15; CDR3nt: TGTGCCAGCTCACCCCCGGGACTAGCGGGGCTGGGGCAGTTCTTC; CDR3aa: CASSPPGLAGLGQFF
j_gene: TRBJ2-7; v_gene: TRBV6-2/TRBV6-3; abundance: NA; d_gene: NA; len: 12; CDR3nt: TGTGCCAGCAGTTACTCGAGGATTAAGCAGTACTTC; CDR3aa: CASSYSRIKQYF
j_gene: TRBJ1-4; v_gene: TRBV12-3/TRBV12-4; abundance: NA; d_gene: NA; len: 13; CDR3nt: TGTGCCAGCAGTTTAGGAAGGAGCGAAAAACTGTTTTTT; CDR3aa: CASSLGRSEKLFF
j_gene: TRBJ1-3; v_gene: TRBV15; abundance: NA; d_gene: NA; len: 17; CDR3nt: TGTGCCACCAGCGCTTACCGGGGGACTTTCTCTGGAAACACCATATATTTT; CDR3aa: CATSAYRGTFSGNTIYF
j_gene: TRBJ1-5; v_gene: TRBV7-2; abundance: NA; d_gene: NA; len: 15; CDR3nt: TGTGCCAGCAGCCGCGCCGGGGGCGGGGGTCAGCCCCAGCATTTT; CDR3aa: CASSRAGGGGQPQHF
j_gene: TRBJ2-5; v_gene: TRBV25-1; abundance: NA; d_gene: NA; len: 14; CDR3nt: TGTGCCAGCAGTGAGGCGGGGAACCAAGAGACCCAGTACTTC; CDR3aa: CASSEAGNQETQYF
j_gene: TRBJ1-2; v_gene: TRBV5-1; abundance: NA; d_gene: TRBD1; len: 14; CDR3nt: TGCGCCAGCAGCTCAAGACAGGGGGCCTATGGCTACACCTTC; CDR3aa: CASSSRQGAYGYTF
j_gene: TRBJ2-2; v_gene: TRBV7-3; abundance: few; d_gene: NA; len: 14; CDR3nt: TGTGCCAGCAGCCCGACAGGCTACACCGGGGAGCTGTTTTTT; CDR3aa: CASSPTGYTGELFF